One and the same sample provided the 12 T cell receptor beta chains below, sequenced in a study of T-cell reconstitution after alpha-beta-depleted transplantation in children. TCRbeta library preparation incorporated unique molecular identifiers. One entry per CDR3 protein, called by TCRdb with MiXCR from the PCR reads. The sample has a few hundred thousand distinct CDR3 sequences, approximately 9.6% seen once. Source: PBMCs from the stem cell graft donor, taken from the stem cell graft. All receptors come from a human donor who donated a stem cell graft to a child with SCID.

V gene TRBV10-3 combines with J gene TRBJ2-7; D ambiguous. Germline assignment: CDR1 ENHRY and CDR2 SYGVKD. The V end lost 6 bases, the J end lost 1 base, and 13 bases lay between the germline ends. The CDR3 totals 14 residues. CDR3 loop: CAISPADASYEQYF. CDR3 nucleotide sequence: TGTGCCATCAGCCCCGCGGACGCATCCTACGAGCAGTACTTC.

The chain is built from TRBV5-1 and TRBJ2-3, with D perhaps matching TRBD1 (6 bases). The CDR3 is 14 residues long. V was pared by 0 bases and J by 6 bases, with 11 bases between. Germline V gene lookup returns CDR1 SGHRS and CDR2 YFSETQ. CDR3: CASSLGQASDTQYF. DNA of the CDR3: TGCGCCAGCAGCTTGGGACAGGCCTCTGATACGCAGTATTTT.

The J gene is TRBJ2-7, the V gene TRBV3-1, with D uncertain. Trimming took 5 bases from V and 3 from J, leaving 17 bases between them. Germline CDR1 reads LGHDT; CDR2 reads YNNKEL (reference sequence). This CDR3 is 15 amino acids long. Written as DNA, the CDR3 is TGTGCCAGCAGCTCCTCTATCCAATTCCTCTACGAGCAGTACTTC. Its protein product is CASSSSIQFLYEQYF.

The rearrangement links TRBV12-3 or TRBV12-4 to TRBJ2-3; D possibly matches TRBD1 or TRBD2 (5 bases each). Trimming pared 3 bases from V and 3 bases from J, leaving 25 bases between. This CDR3 is 19 amino acids long. DNA for the CDR3: TGTGCCAGCAGTTTGAGGGGATCACTACTTCTCCAAGGGACAGATACGCAGTATTTT. Its protein is CASSLRGSLLLQGTDTQYF.

This clonotype was counted at least ten times. The chain joins TRBV5-5 to TRBJ2-2; TRBD2 is a possible D gene (6 bases). Germline V gene lookup returns CDR1 SGHKS and CDR2 YYEKEE (reference sequence). Deletions cut 7 bases from V and 6 bases from J, with 10 bases between. The CDR3 is 12 amino acids. CDR3 amino acids: CASRGVSGELFF. For the CDR3, the DNA is TGTGCCAGCCGCGGGGTATCCGGGGAGCTGTTTTTT. The full variable domain, its missing parts supplied by reference TRBV5-5 and TRBJ2-2, is DAGVTQSPTHLIKTRGQQVTLRCSPISGHKSVSWYQQVLGQGPQFIFQYYEKEERGRGNFPDRFSARQFPNYSSELNVNALLLGDSALYLCASRGVSGELFFGEGSRLTVL.

This clonotype occurred a few times. The rearrangement uses TRBV6-5 and TRBJ2-5; 8 bases are a match to TRBD1. Per germline, CDR1 MNHEY and CDR2 SVGAGI. This CDR3 contains 16 residues. V was clipped by 4 bases and J by 6 bases; unmatched bases: 13. CDR3 loop: CASSWTGLGAGQTQYF. The CDR3 DNA reads TGTGCCAGCAGTTGGACAGGGCTAGGGGCCGGGCAGACCCAGTACTTC.

This chain uses TRBV5-1 with TRBJ2-3; D remains ambiguous. Germline V gene lookup returns CDR1 SGHRS and CDR2 YFSETQ. This CDR3 region has 13 residues. V lost 4 bases and J lost 6, with 12 bases in between. DNA of the CDR3: TGCGCCAGCAGCCTTGGCGCGGCGGATACGCAGTATTTT. Amino acids: CASSLGAADTQYF.

This clonotype was seen a handful of times. The chain employs TRBV5-6 and TRBJ2-3; 8 nucleotides line up with TRBD2. CDR3 length: 16 residues. Trimming took 1 base from V and 0 from J; bases not matched to a gene: 4. CDR1 and CDR2 (germline): SGHDT, YYEEEE. The CDR3 region is CASSLWASGSTDTQYF. In DNA form, the CDR3 reads TGTGCCAGCAGCTTGTGGGCTAGCGGGAGCACAGATACGCAGTATTTT.

The sample holds many counts of this clonotype. The rearrangement links TRBV29-1 to TRBJ2-5; 8 positions match TRBD2. J lost 6 bases, V lost 6 bases, and 12 bases had no gene match. This CDR3 spans 14 amino acids. Germline lookup yields CDR1 SQVTM and CDR2 ANQGSEA. CDR3 nucleotide sequence: TGCAGCGTCTCCGAGGCGGGGGGCGTTCAGACCCAGTACTTC. Amino acid sequence: CSVSEAGGVQTQYF.

This clonotype was counted ten times or more. The gene calls are TRBV12-3 or TRBV12-4 and TRBJ2-2; possibly TRBD2 for D (5 bases). V lost 3 bases to trimming and J lost 3 bases, with 8 bases between them. The CDR3 is 14 residues long. The CDR3 spells CASSFSGDTGELFF. CDR3 in DNA: TGTGCCAGCAGTTTCTCCGGGGACACCGGGGAGCTGTTTTTT.

The rearrangement uses TRBV10-3 and TRBJ1-2, with 9 bases fitting TRBD1. The CDR3 sequence is 15 residues long. V trimming: 3 bases; J trimming: 4 bases; junction bases outside the gene matches: 6. Germline CDR1 is ENHRY and CDR2 is SYGVKD. CDR3 in amino acids: CAISDPLTGGYGYTF. The CDR3 DNA reads as TGTGCCATCAGTGATCCCCTGACAGGGGGCTATGGCTACACCTTC.

V usage is TRBV29-1 and J usage is TRBJ2-1, with 8 bases lining up with TRBD1. V trimming: 1 base; J trimming: 5 bases; junction bases outside the gene matches: 13. This CDR3 is built from 17 residues. Germline CDR1 reads SQVTM; CDR2 reads ANQGSEA. CDR3 sequence reads: CSVEGRIRDRNHNEQFF. CDR3 DNA sequence: TGCAGCGTTGAAGGCCGCATCCGGGACAGGAATCACAATGAGCAGTTCTTC.